This passage covers 30 T cell receptor beta chains from one sample sequenced in a study of human T cells and chemical hapten exposure (dated by TCRdb to about 2021). The protocol used for the library was RACE. These reads were obtained on a NextSeq 500. TCRdb reprocessing: public reads trimmed at Q25 with fastp, clones called with MiXCR, in-frame beta chains kept. Under each unique CDR3 protein, matching rows form one entry showing the most common genes and DNA. In all, the sample holds tens of thousands of distinct CDR3 sequences, and under 13% of those were seen once. The leading ten clones occupy 25% to 30% of the sample. The time point label for this specimen denotes: pre-sensitization, week 0. What this sample's treatment or condition label stands for: therapeutic diphenylcyclopropenone sensitization with weekly scalp DPC. Total RNA was extracted from unfractionated whole blood that had been collected in Tempus Blood RNA tubes.

The material sequenced was whole blood, taken in connection with sensitization to the hapten diphenylcyclopropenone (DPC). The receptor set was obtained from a man aged 45 to 65 with alopecia areata. Some clones in this sample may be carry-over from other donors' samples.

Worth noting for this clonotype: One end of the junction is discordant with germline, which a read error may explain. The V and J genes are TRBV7-3 and TRBJ2-5, with TRBD1 matching 12 bases. This CDR3 is 16 amino acids long. Germline V gene sequence: CDR1 SGHTA, CDR2 FQGTGA. CDR3 in amino acids: CASSLTGQGAKETQYF. CDR3 coding DNA: TGTGCCAGCAGCCTAACGGGACAGGGGGCGAAGGAGACCCAGTACTTC.

This clonotype rates as medium-sized (0.01 to 0.1%). This sequence joins TRBV7-8 and TRBJ2-1; 9 bases agree with TRBD1. Germline V gives CDR1 SGHVS, CDR2 FQNEAQ. The J segment lost 5 bases and the V segment lost 1 base, leaving 15 bases of the junction unmatched. The CDR3 has 19 amino acids. CDR3 in amino acids: CASSLVHFMRTGAHNEQFF. The CDR3 DNA follows: TGTGCCAGCAGCTTAGTCCACTTCATGAGGACAGGGGCCCACAATGAGCAGTTCTTC.

By sample share, this clonotype is medium-sized (0.01 to 0.1%). The chain couples TRBV9 to TRBJ2-1; no firm D call. The germline gives CDR1 SGDLS, CDR2 YYNGEE. The V gene lost 0 bases and the J gene lost 4 bases, with 2 bases spanning the gap. CDR3 size: 12 residues. CDR3 amino acids: CASSVEYNEQFF. CDR3 nucleotide sequence: TGTGCCAGCAGCGTAGAATACAATGAGCAGTTCTTC.

This clonotype was counted at least ten times. The chain joins TRBV5-5 to TRBJ2-3, with TRBD2 matching 8 bases. This CDR3 contains 15 residues. Losses at the gene ends were 6 bases for V and 3 bases for J; bases not matched to a gene: 9. CDR1 and CDR2 (germline): SGHKS, YYEKEE (reference sequence). The CDR3 here is CASKTSGTGTDTQYF. CDR3 DNA sequence: TGTGCCAGCAAAACTAGCGGAACAGGGACAGATACGCAGTATTTT. Drawing the rest from reference TRBV5-5 and TRBJ2-3, the complete variable domain is DAGVTQSPTHLIKTRGQQVTLRCSPISGHKSVSWYQQVLGQGPQFIFQYYEKEERGRGNFPDRFSARQFPNYSSELNVNALLLGDSALYLCASKTSGTGTDTQYFGPGTRLTVL.

The V call is TRBV12-3 or TRBV12-4, the J call TRBJ2-1; D call uncertain. The CDR3 is made up of 14 amino acids. V was pared by 7 bases and J by 5 bases, with 15 bases between. CDR3: CASNRGQNDNEQFF. As DNA, the CDR3 is TGTGCCAGCAATCGTGGGCAGAACGACAATGAGCAGTTCTTC.

This clonotype has a count of ten or more. The chain is built from TRBV7-2 and TRBJ2-5; 8 bases are a match to TRBD2. The CDR3 spans 15 residues. CDR1 is SGHTA and CDR2 is FQGNSA in the germline V gene. Germline trimming cut 0 bases from V and 4 bases from J; bases unmatched to any gene: 4. For the CDR3, the DNA is TGTGCCAGCAGCTTAGCGAGCGGACTAGCAGAGACCCAGTACTTC. Its protein product is CASSLASGLAETQYF.

The chain employs TRBV23-1 and TRBJ1-4; 7 positions agree with TRBD1. TRBV23-1 is filed as an ORF, its function uncertain. The CDR3 totals 14 residues. Trimming removed 2 bases from V and 11 bases from J; junction bases left unmatched: 8. CDR3 region: CASSQNRGSGKLFF. The CDR3 DNA reads TGCGCCAGCAGTCAAAACAGGGGATCTGGGAAACTGTTTTTT.

This sequence joins TRBV20-1 and TRBJ2-1, with D perhaps TRBD1 or TRBD2 (5 bases each). Per germline, CDR1 DFQATT and CDR2 SNEGSKA (reference sequence). Trimming cost V 4 bases and J 5 bases, with 15 bases left between them. The CDR3 totals 14 residues. CDR3 sequence (DNA): TGCAGTGCTATCTCGGGGACCGGCCACAATGAGCAGTTCTTC. Its protein is CSAISGTGHNEQFF.

The rearrangement uses TRBV5-4 and TRBJ2-1, with TRBD1 matching 11 bases. The CDR3 is 16 amino acids. Trimming took 1 base from V and 4 from J; bases not matched to a gene: 4. Germline V gene data show CDR1 as SGHNT and CDR2 as YYREEE (reference sequence). Written as DNA, the CDR3 is TGTGCCAGCAGCTTGCCGGGACAGGGGGGGTACAATGAGCAGTTCTTC. Residues: CASSLPGQGGYNEQFF.

This clonotype was seen more than once but under ten times. The genes are TRBV29-1 and TRBJ2-2; D gene unclear. V was shortened by 7 bases and J by 2 bases, with 8 bases between the two germline ends. CDR1 is SQVTM, CDR2 ANQGSEA, per germline. The CDR3 extends over 12 amino acids. CDR3 protein: CSGGRNTGELFF. In DNA form, the CDR3 reads TGCAGCGGAGGACGTAACACCGGGGAGCTGTTTTTT.

The rearrangement joins TRBV13 to TRBJ1-3; the D is unclear. The V end was cut by 6 bases, the J end by 6 bases, with 12 bases between. Germline V gene data show CDR1 as PRHDT and CDR2 as FYEKMQ (reference sequence). CDR3 length: 13 amino acids. The CDR3 nucleotides are TGTGCCAGCAGGAAGACCCCTGAAAACACCATATATTTT. Translated: CASRKTPENTIYF.

The table lists this clonotype with a few counts. The gene calls are TRBV10-3 and TRBJ2-1; D is unclear. From germline, CDR1 is ENHRY and CDR2 SYGVKD. The CDR3 covers 11 residues. V lost 4 bases, J lost 6 bases, and 4 bases lay in between. The CDR3 sequence: CAISGTNEQFF. CDR3 nucleotides: TGTGCCATCAGTGGGACCAATGAGCAGTTCTTC.

This clonotype has just a few counts. The CDR3 bases are TGTGCCAGCAGCTCAGGGGGGACTAGCGGGAGACTAGCAGATACGCAGTATTTT. It yields the protein CASSSGGTSGRLADTQYF. The chain recombines TRBV5-4 with TRBJ2-3; TRBD2 matches at 14 bases. Trimming at V came to 3 bases and at J to 4 bases, leaving 10 bases not matched to a gene. Looked up from germline, CDR1 is SGHNT and CDR2 is YYREEE (reference sequence). CDR3 length: 18 amino acids. The whole variable domain, filled in from reference TRBV5-4 and TRBJ2-3, reads ETGVTQSPTHLIKTRGQQVTLRCSSQSGHNTVSWYQQALGQGPQFIFQYYREEENGRGNFPPRFSGLQFPNYSSELNVNALELDDSALYLCASSSGGTSGRLADTQYFGPGTRLTVL.

This clonotype was recorded at least ten times. This rearrangement joins TRBV27 to TRBJ2-1, with a tentative D call TRBD2 (7 bases). This CDR3 is 18 amino acids long. The germline CDR1 and CDR2 sequences are MNHEY and SMNVEV (reference sequence). V gave up 0 bases and J gave up 6 bases, with 21 bases separating them. The CDR3, as DNA: TGTGCCAGCAGTTTATCGTTTTCCGTTTTCGGGGGGCTCAATGAGCAGTTCTTC. This encodes CASSLSFSVFGGLNEQFF.

This clonotype was detected many times. This chain links TRBV3-1 with TRBJ2-3; 11 positions match TRBD2. Germline CDR1 is LGHDT and CDR2 is YNNKEL (reference sequence). With V trimmed by 4 bases and J by 3 bases, 9 bases remained unmatched. The CDR3 is made up of 17 amino acids. CDR3 in DNA: TGTGCCAGCAGCCTCGGTTCGACTAGCGGGATAACAGATACGCAGTATTTT. This gives the protein CASSLGSTSGITDTQYF.

This clonotype has ten or more counts. The V and J genes are TRBV24-1 and TRBJ1-1; no reliable D call. The CDR3 totals 15 residues. Trimming shortened V by 0 bases and J by 1 base, and 8 bases separated the two germline ends. Per germline, CDR1 KGHDR and CDR2 SFDVKD. The CDR3 DNA follows: TGTGCCACCAGTGATTTGGGCCGACAGAACACTGAAGCTTTCTTT. Encoded protein: CATSDLGRQNTEAFF.

This clonotype was detected ten times or more. The chain recombines TRBV3-1 with TRBJ1-1, with D possibly being TRBD1 (5 bases). Deletions cut 2 bases from V and 11 bases from J, with 12 bases between. Per germline, CDR1 LGHDT and CDR2 YNNKEL (reference sequence). The CDR3 consists of 12 residues. CDR3 residues: CASSQHPGFAFF. In DNA, the CDR3 is TGTGCCAGCAGCCAACACCCAGGGTTCGCTTTCTTT.

This clonotype has ten or more counts. V and J are TRBV11-2 and TRBJ1-2; 7 bases map to TRBD1. Germline V gene lookup returns CDR1 SGHAT and CDR2 FQNNGV. CDR3 length: 15 residues. The V gene end was trimmed by 5 bases and the J gene end by 4 bases; junction bases not matched to a gene: 10. The CDR3 region is CASSPTGVIGYGYTF. The CDR3, as DNA: TGTGCCAGCAGCCCAACAGGGGTAATCGGCTATGGCTACACCTTC. The full variable domain, in which reference TRBV11-2 and TRBJ1-2 provide the parts outside the CDR3, is EAGVAQSPRYKIIEKRQSVAFWCNPISGHATLYWYQQILGQGPKLLIQFQNNGVVDDSQLPKDRFSAERLKGVDSTLKIQPAKLEDSAVYLCASSPTGVIGYGYTFGSGTRLTVV.

This chain connects TRBV29-1 to TRBJ2-7; maybe TRBD1 (6 bases). This CDR3 is 14 amino acids long. The V and J ends lost 4 bases and 3 bases respectively, with 16 bases between them. Germline loops: CDR1 SQVTM, CDR2 ANQGSEA. The CDR3 nucleotides are TGCAGCGTTGTCCCCGGCACAGGGAGCTACGAGCAGTACTTC. The encoded protein is CSVVPGTGSYEQYF.

V is TRBV5-1 and J is TRBJ2-5; D gene uncertain. Trimming took off 0 bases at V and 6 bases at J, with 9 bases between the two ends. The CDR3 is 13 residues long. CDR1 SGHRS and CDR2 YFSETQ come from the germline V gene. The CDR3 DNA reads TGCGCCAGCAGCTTGGAGTTGCGTCAGACCCAGTACTTC. Protein: CASSLELRQTQYF.

This clonotype was recorded at least ten times. The V and J genes are TRBV20-1 and TRBJ1-2; TRBD1 matches 7 bases. Germline CDR1 reads DFQATT; CDR2 reads SNEGSKA (reference sequence). The CDR3 length is 14 residues. Unmatched junction bases numbered 7, after V lost 4 bases and J lost 2 bases. The CDR3 spells CSAIEGAENYGYTF. CDR3 sequence (DNA): TGCAGTGCTATCGAGGGGGCCGAGAACTATGGCTACACCTTC.

In its sample, this clonotype is medium-sized. The chain joins TRBV7-6 to TRBJ2-1; 9 positions agree with TRBD1. The germline V gene encodes CDR1 SGHVS and CDR2 FNYEAQ. The CDR3 is made up of 16 amino acids. V lost 5 bases to trimming and J lost 6 bases; unmatched junction nucleotides: 11. The CDR3 loop is CASSVRQGGAFNEQFF. The DNA for the CDR3 is TGTGCCAGCAGCGTCCGACAGGGGGGGGCCTTCAATGAGCAGTTCTTC.

The chain couples TRBV20-1 to TRBJ2-1, with D maybe TRBD2 (6 bases). Germline V gene data show CDR1 as DFQATT and CDR2 as SNEGSKA (reference sequence). The germline V and J ends were trimmed by 1 base and 6 bases, with 16 bases remaining between them. The CDR3 extends over 15 amino acids. In DNA, the CDR3 is TGCAGTGCTAGAGGCTCGGCGGGGCTACTCAATGAGCAGTTCTTC. As protein: CSARGSAGLLNEQFF.

The DNA for the CDR3 is TGCAGTGCTAGAGATAACGGACTAAACACCGGGGAGCTGTTTTTT. It is translated as CSARDNGLNTGELFF. The chain combines TRBV20-1 with TRBJ2-2, with D possibly TRBD2 on 6 matching bases. This CDR3 region has 15 residues. Deletions cut 0 bases from V and 2 bases from J, with 10 bases between. CDR1 is DFQATT, CDR2 SNEGSKA, per germline (reference sequence).

J is TRBJ2-3 and V is TRBV5-1, with TRBD2 as a possible D gene (6 bases). V lost 4 bases, J lost 7 bases, and 13 bases lay in between. The germline gives CDR1 SGHRS, CDR2 YFSETQ. CDR3 length: 13 amino acids. CDR3 nucleotides: TGCGCCAGCAGCATGGAGGGTGGAAATACGCAGTATTTT. Amino acid sequence: CASSMEGGNTQYF.

This clonotype has just a few counts. The rearrangement uses TRBV24-1 and TRBJ2-3; TRBD2 might be the D (6 bases). Germline V gene sequence: CDR1 KGHDR, CDR2 SFDVKD. The germline V and J ends were trimmed by 4 bases and 7 bases, with 23 bases remaining between them. The CDR3 is made up of 17 amino acids. The CDR3 DNA sequence: TGTGCCACCAGTGACCCCTCCGGCGGGGACTTGGGGAATACGCAGTATTTT. This encodes CATSDPSGGDLGNTQYF.

This clonotype showed up many times. The chain links TRBV7-2 to TRBJ2-4, with TRBD2 matching over 7 bases. This CDR3 is 17 amino acids long. Germline CDR1 SGHTA, CDR2 FQGNSA. V dropped 1 base and J dropped 7; count of bases not matched to a gene: 13. CDR3 nucleotides: TGTGCCAGCAGCTTAGGCCACTCAGCGGGAAAAACCAACATTCAGTACTTC. The encoded protein is CASSLGHSAGKTNIQYF.

DNA for the CDR3: TGCGCCAGCAGAGGTACCGGGGAGCTGTTTTTT. This sequence encodes CASRGTGELFF. The chain is built from TRBV5-1 and TRBJ2-2; D gene ambiguous. The V end was cut by 5 bases, the J end by 5 bases, with 4 bases between. Germline V gene data show CDR1 as SGHRS and CDR2 as YFSETQ. This CDR3 has 11 amino acids.

J is TRBJ2-1 and V is TRBV10-2, with D perhaps TRBD1 (5 bases). Germline CDR1 and CDR2: WSHSY and SAAADI. V gave up 2 bases and J gave up 4 bases, with 9 bases separating them. The CDR3 spans 14 residues. This CDR3 is CASSERGGYNEQFF. Written as DNA, the CDR3 is TGCGCCAGCAGTGAGAGGGGCGGATACAATGAGCAGTTCTTC.

The gene calls are TRBV10-3 and TRBJ2-1, with D possibly TRBD1 on 5 matching bases. Between the trimmed V and J ends, which lost 0 bases and 10 bases, there was a span of 13 bases. Germline V gene sequence: CDR1 ENHRY, CDR2 SYGVKD. The CDR3 totals 14 residues. The CDR3 sequence: CAISESGVRDEQFF. The CDR3 nucleotides are TGTGCCATCAGTGAGTCAGGGGTCCGTGACGAGCAGTTCTTC.